The clone carrying this TCR beta chain was seen only a few times. The entry originates in a study of blood T cells in healthy people across ages. Germline lookup yields CDR1 DFQATT and CDR2 SNEGSKA (reference sequence). V lost 4 bases to trimming and J lost 0 bases, with 4 bases between them. The CDR3 contains 11 residues. It was with a sample-barcoded 5' primer and a J-beta primer mix that a second PCR of roughly 7 to 12 cycles was run. Via MiXCR, TCRdb re-called the 5' RACE reads, giving one row per CDR3 protein. Altogether about 830,000 distinct CDR3 sequences are present, 62% being singletons, with the ten largest covering around a quarter.

Sequenced sample: blood. The receptor comes from a man under 40 in good health. The rearrangement joins TRBV20-1 to TRBJ2-7; D is ambiguous. CDR3: CSAISSYEQYF. CDR3 coding DNA: TGCAGTGCTATTAGCTCCTACGAGCAGTACTTC.